The sequence of this T cell receptor (beta chain) was determined in a study of T cells in localized non-small cell lung cancer. Regarding the study as a whole: T cell clonality was highest in uninvolved adjacent lung, above tumor. A single tumor region was sequenced, leaving heterogeneity possible. The appearance of a median roughly 56 of the top 100 tumor clones was seen in adjacent lung. Longer survival (overall) was linked to higher T cell density in blood.

Notes on this clone: The antigen is unknown.

Looked up from germline, CDR1 is SGHAT and CDR2 is FQNNGV. Trimming took 2 bases from V and 0 from J, leaving 5 bases between them. CDR3 length equals 14 residues. Repertoires were generated with immunoSEQ multiplex PCR, while TCRdb's copy carries only in-frame clones and drops some. The profile shows over 45,000 clones, approximately 90% of them singletons. This chain links TRBV11-2 with TRBJ2-1; D is ambiguous. The receptor was derived from a man aged 35 to 69 with stage I squamous cell lung carcinoma. The specimen comprised peripheral blood, sampled before any cancer treatment. The CDR3 region is CASSLLISYNEQFF. The CDR3, as DNA: TGTGCCAGCAGCTTATTAATCTCCTACAATGAGCAGTTCTTC.